This T cell receptor beta chain comes out of a study of T cells in Graves' hyperthyroidism and ophthalmopathy. This CDR3 spans 15 amino acids. The V and J ends lost 4 bases and 6 bases respectively, with 14 bases between them. CDR1 and CDR2 (germline): SGDLS, YYNGEE. Amplification of TCR beta CDR3 regions used RNA as the template. A set of HTBI primers served as the primers for a first-round RT-PCR of the TCR CDR3. TCRdb reanalysed the multiplex PCR reads using MiXCR and keeps one entry per CDR3 protein. The sample has about 640,000 distinct CDR3 sequences, just under 45% seen once. Any patient presenting with uncontrolled infection, other autoimmune disease, pregnancy or lactation was left out. Diagnoses were made from clinical symptoms, serum measures (thyroxine and TRAb), thyroid ultrasound and orbital computed tomography.

This receptor was obtained from an adult man with Graves' disease, either hyperthyroidism or ophthalmopathy (not recorded which). Sequencing input: peripheral blood or thyroid tissue (not recorded which). The chain uses TRBV9 and TRBJ1-6, with D possibly being TRBD1 (6 bases). The CDR3 nucleotides read TGTGCCAGCAGCCAAGACAGGTTCCCTAATTCACCCCTCCACTTT. Encoded protein: CASSQDRFPNSPLHF. The variable domain in full, completed from reference TRBV9 and TRBJ1-6, reads DSGVTQTPKHLITATGQRVTLRCSPRSGDLSVYWYQQSLDQGLQFLIQYYNGEERAKGNILERFSAQQFPDLHSELNLSSLELGDSALYFCASSQDRFPNSPLHFGNGTRLTVT.